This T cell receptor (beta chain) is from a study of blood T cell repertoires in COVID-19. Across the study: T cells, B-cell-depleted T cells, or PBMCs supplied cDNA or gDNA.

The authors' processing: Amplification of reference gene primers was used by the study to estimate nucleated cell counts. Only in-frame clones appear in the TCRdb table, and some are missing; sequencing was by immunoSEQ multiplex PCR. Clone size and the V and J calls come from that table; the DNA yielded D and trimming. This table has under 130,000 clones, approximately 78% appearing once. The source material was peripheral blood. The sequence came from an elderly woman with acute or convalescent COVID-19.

The CDR3 is CASSPRDKGSGELFF. The CDR3 nucleotides are TGCGCCAGCAGCCCCCGGGACAAGGGTAGTGGGGAGCTGTTTTTT. V usage is TRBV5-1 and J usage is TRBJ2-2, with TRBD1 as a possible D gene (6 bases). The CDR3 is 15 amino acids. Germline lookup yields CDR1 SGHRS and CDR2 YFSETQ. Trimming took off 4 bases at V and 8 bases at J, with 18 bases between the two ends.